Below, 2 T cell receptor beta chains from the same sample are listed, as sequenced in a study of T cells in Graves' hyperthyroidism and ophthalmopathy (dated by TCRdb to about 2019). Libraries were prepared through multiplex PCR. The instrument was an Illumina HiSeq 2000. Amplification of TCR beta CDR3 regions was carried out from RNA transcripts. For the first round of RT-PCR on the TCR CDR3, the HTBI primer set was used together with the Qiagen OneStep RT-PCR kit. TCRdb cleaned the public reads at Q25 with fastp, built clones with MiXCR and kept in-frame beta chains. Rows matching on CDR3 protein sequence are summarized as one entry with the most common DNA and genes. A total of hundreds of thousands of distinct CDR3 sequences appear in this sample, about 45% of them only once. The biggest ten clones account for approximately 6.8% of the sample. The sample was peripheral blood or thyroid tissue (not recorded which). These TCRs come from an adult man with Graves' disease, either hyperthyroidism or ophthalmopathy (not recorded which).

This clonotype was counted ten times or more. V usage is TRBV12-3 or TRBV12-4 and J usage is TRBJ2-5; 9 bases agree with TRBD2. The CDR3 runs 14 residues. V was clipped by 4 bases and J by 5 bases; unmatched bases: 5. The DNA for the CDR3 is TGTGCCAGCAGTTCCAGCAGCGGGGGGGAGACCCAGTACTTC. It yields the protein CASSSSSGGETQYF.

As for this clonotype: A much larger clone lies one base from this, so it may be a read error. J is TRBJ2-5 and V is TRBV7-6, with 10 bases identical to TRBD2. The length of the CDR3 is 16 residues. Germline lookup yields CDR1 SGHVS and CDR2 FNYEAQ. In DNA, the CDR3 is TGTGCTAACAGCTTAGGTGCTAGCGGGGGTGGTGAGACCCAGTACTTC. Protein: CANSLGASGGGETQYF.